Below, 14 T cell receptor beta chains from the same sample are listed, as sequenced in a study of technical replicates of blood from several donors (dated by TCRdb to about 2017). The receptor library was made with the immunoSEQ multiplex PCR assay. Held by TCRdb, this immuneACCESS table contains in-frame sequences only and omits some clones. Under half of the omission traces to an unresolved V gene where checked; the cause of the rest is unknown. This sample comprises 45,000 to 50,000 clones, approximately 90% of them detected only once. The ten largest clonotypes hold under 5% of the sample. Specimen: PBMCs. These receptors all come from a human donor in good health. Some clones in this sample may be carry-over from other donors' samples.

V usage is TRBV29-1 and J usage is TRBJ2-2; TRBD2 agrees at 7 bases. The CDR3 extends over 15 amino acids. In germline, CDR1 is SQVTM, CDR2 ANQGSEA. Germline trimming cut 7 bases from V and 1 base from J; bases unmatched to any gene: 9. DNA for the CDR3: TGCAGCGCCCGGCGGGCGGGGGAGAACACCGGGGAGCTGTTTTTT. Translating gives CSARRAGENTGELFF.

The V call is TRBV7-9, the J call TRBJ1-1; D gene ambiguous. Germline CDR1 reads SEHNR; CDR2 reads FQNEAQ (reference sequence). V lost 6 bases and J lost 0, with 14 bases in between. This CDR3 has 15 residues. The CDR3 region has the DNA TGTGCCAGCAGGAAGCCCCGGGATATGAACACTGAAGCTTTCTTT. The encoded protein is CASRKPRDMNTEAFF.

The chain uses TRBV7-2 and TRBJ1-2; D perhaps matches TRBD1 (6 bases). This CDR3 comprises 15 residues. Germline-derived CDR1 and CDR2 are SGHTA and FQGNSA. The ends were cut back, 5 bases at V and 4 bases at J, with 17 bases in the middle. The CDR3 DNA reads TGTGCCAGCAGCCCCCGGGACACAGCTAGCTATGGCTACACCTTC. Translated, it gives CASSPRDTASYGYTF.

The V and J genes are TRBV4-3 and TRBJ1-2, with 8 bases identical to TRBD1. Germline values: CDR1 LGHNA, CDR2 YSLEER. After removal of 5 bases from V and 7 bases from J, the junction contained 6 bases not matched to a gene. This CDR3 has 13 residues. The CDR3 is CASSSGGAAGYTF. The CDR3 coding sequence is TGCGCCAGCAGCTCAGGGGGCGCGGCTGGCTACACCTTC.

V is TRBV4-1 and J is TRBJ2-1, with a weak D call TRBD2 (5 bases). The CDR3 has 15 amino acids. CDR1 is MGHRA and CDR2 is YSYEKL in the germline V gene. Trimming pared 4 bases from V and 2 bases from J, leaving 12 bases between. The CDR3 loop reads CASSPLSGTYNEQFF. The CDR3 bases are TGCGCCAGCAGCCCGCTCAGCGGAACCTACAATGAGCAGTTCTTC.

This clone was counted a few times. The chain combines TRBV30 with TRBJ1-1; 12 nucleotides align to TRBD1. V lost 3 bases and J lost 7; bases outside the gene matches: 9. The CDR3 loop spans 15 amino acids. Germline CDR1 and CDR2: GTSNPN and SVGIG (reference sequence). CDR3 sequence reads: CAWRGLGQGASEAFF. In nucleotides, the CDR3 is TGTGCCTGGAGGGGACTGGGACAGGGGGCCAGTGAAGCTTTCTTT. Variable domain in full (rest from reference TRBV30 and TRBJ1-1): SQTIHQWPATLVQPVGSPLSLECTVEGTSNPNLYWYRQAAGRGLQLLFYSVGIGQISSEVPQNLSASRPQDRQFILSSKKLLLSDSGFYLCAWRGLGQGASEAFFGQGTRLTVV.

This clone occurred once. This chain joins TRBV9 and TRBJ1-2; D unresolved. The ends were cut back, 0 bases at V and 11 bases at J, with 11 bases in the middle. Looked up from germline, CDR1 is SGDLS and CDR2 is YYNGEE. The CDR3 has 12 residues. The CDR3 region has the DNA TGTGCCAGCAGCGTAGTGCGCGGGCGGTACACCTTC. Amino acids: CASSVVRGRYTF.

The chain joins TRBV21-1 to TRBJ2-7; the D segment call TRBD1 is taken from the table without a DNA check. TRBV21-1 represents a pseudogene. The length of the CDR3 is 14 residues. The CDR3 nucleotides are TGTGCCAGCAGCCGCCGGGACAGGGGTTACGAGCAGTACTTC. Its protein product is CASSRRDRGYEQYF.

The chain is built from TRBV4-3 and TRBJ2-7; D is undetermined. Germline CDR1 reads LGHNA; CDR2 reads YSLEER. The CDR3 length is 15 residues. The V end was cut by 1 base, the J end by 1 base, with 11 bases between. The CDR3 DNA follows: TGCGCCAGCAGCCAAGTGCAGGCGAGTTCCTACGAGCAGTACTTC. Translation: CASSQVQASSYEQYF.

This chain joins TRBV4-2 and TRBJ1-5, with D perhaps matching TRBD1 (5 bases). V lost 2 bases, J lost 3 bases, and 26 bases lay in between. This CDR3 contains 20 residues. From germline, CDR1 is LGHNA and CDR2 YNFKEQ. CDR3 protein: CASSQFPTLLGQGVNQPQHF. CDR3 bases: TGTGCCAGCAGCCAATTTCCCACCCTCCTAGGCCAGGGCGTCAATCAGCCCCAGCATTTT.

This chain connects TRBV5-1 to TRBJ1-6, with 10 bases that match TRBD1. Germline lookup yields CDR1 SGHRS and CDR2 YFSETQ. The V gene end was trimmed by 3 bases and the J gene end by 6 bases; junction bases not matched to a gene: 3. The CDR3 is 15 residues long. CDR3: CASSWDRGSNSPLHF. The CDR3 coding sequence is TGCGCCAGCAGCTGGGACAGGGGATCTAATTCACCCCTCCACTTT.

The chain employs TRBV4-3 and TRBJ2-7; D is ambiguous. Germline V gene lookup returns CDR1 LGHNA and CDR2 YSLEER. This CDR3 contains 13 residues. V was shortened by 4 bases and J by 2 bases, with 9 bases between the two germline ends. The DNA for the CDR3 is TGCGCCAGCAGCCCCAGTTTGACCTACGAGCAGTACTTC. This translates into CASSPSLTYEQYF.

This chain connects TRBV4-2 to TRBJ1-2; TRBD1 agrees at 7 bases. There are 18 residues in the CDR3. Trimming at V came to 1 base and at J to 6 bases, leaving 17 bases not matched to a gene. CDR1 and CDR2 from the germline V gene are LGHNA and YNFKEQ. Here the CDR3 DNA reads TGTGCCAGCAGCCAAGCTATCTCCGTGACAGGGAATACTAATGGCTACACCTTC. This codes for CASSQAISVTGNTNGYTF.

The chain uses TRBV7-3 and TRBJ1-2, with 9 bases matching TRBD1. With 5 bases clipped from V and 1 base from J, the junction kept 2 bases outside the gene matches. This CDR3 spans 14 amino acids. Germline lookup yields CDR1 SGHTA and CDR2 FQGTGA. The CDR3 protein is CASSAGQGNYGYTF. The DNA for the CDR3 is TGTGCCAGCAGCGCGGGACAGGGTAACTATGGCTACACCTTC.